Shown below are 10 T cell receptor beta chains from a single sample sequenced in a study of blood T cell repertoires in COVID-19. The repertoire was sequenced with immunoSEQ multiplex PCR; TCRdb's copy has only in-frame clones and lacks some. The table lists some 99,000 clones, over 70% of them singletons. Sequencing input: peripheral blood. The source of these receptors is a woman of 80 years or more with acute or convalescent COVID-19.

This clone is a singleton in its sample. The V call is TRBV19, the J call TRBJ1-5, with D possibly TRBD1 on 6 matching bases. This CDR3 region has 16 residues. CDR1 is LNHDA and CDR2 is SQIVND in the germline V gene (reference sequence). Trimming took off 7 bases at V and 0 bases at J, with 16 bases between the two ends. The CDR3 protein is CASKMGAVNSNQPQHF. CDR3 nucleotides: TGTGCCAGTAAAATGGGGGCAGTCAATAGCAATCAGCCCCAGCATTTT.

This chain joins TRBV6-4 and TRBJ2-3, with 7 bases that match TRBD1. The CDR3 has 14 amino acids. J gave up 2 bases and V 4 bases, and 3 bases lay outside the gene matches. CDR1 is MRHNA, CDR2 SNTAGT, per germline. The CDR3 bases are TGTGCCAGCAGTGCGACAGGGTTCACAGATACGCAGTATTTT. Residues: CASSATGFTDTQYF.

This clone was found once. The chain is built from TRBV18 and TRBJ2-1, with 7 bases that match TRBD1. Germline CDR1 is KGHSH and CDR2 is LQKENI. There are 15 residues in the CDR3. The V segment lost 3 bases and the J segment 7 bases; nucleotides outside the gene matches: 9. The CDR3 region has the DNA TGTGCCAGCTCACCTTCCCAGACAGGGTATAATGAGCAGTTCTTC. As protein: CASSPSQTGYNEQFF. Together with reference TRBV18 and TRBJ2-1, the CDR3 gives the full variable domain: NAGVMQNPRHLVRRRGQEARLRCSPMKGHSHVYWYRQLPEEGLKFMVYLQKENIIDESGMPKERFSAEFPKEGPSILRIQQVVRGDSAAYFCASSPSQTGYNEQFFGPGTRLTVL.

The chain joins TRBV5-4 to TRBJ1-2, with 9 bases fitting TRBD1. The CDR3 is 14 amino acids. Germline V gives CDR1 SGHNT, CDR2 YYREEE (reference sequence). After removal of 5 bases from V and 3 bases from J, the junction contained 5 bases not matched to a gene. Here the CDR3 DNA reads TGTGCCAGCAGGAGGACAGGGGCTGACTATGGCTACACCTTC. The encoded protein is CASRRTGADYGYTF.

This chain's CDR3 is CASSEAETGISPLHF. The CDR3 nucleotides are TGTGCCAGCAGTGAAGCTGAGACAGGGATTTCACCCCTCCACTTT. The chain couples TRBV2 to TRBJ1-6; 7 bases agree with TRBD1. Germline-derived CDR1 and CDR2 are SNHLY and FYNNEI. With V trimmed by 0 bases and J by 9 bases, 5 bases remained unmatched. The CDR3 has 15 amino acids.

This clone came up a few times. The gene calls are TRBV4-2 and TRBJ1-2, with 9 positions matching TRBD1. J lost 4 bases, V lost 1 base, and 7 bases had no gene match. The CDR3 totals 16 residues. Germline CDR1 reads LGHNA; CDR2 reads YNFKEQ. The CDR3 loop is CASSQVEGQGPYGYTF. The CDR3 bases are TGTGCCAGCAGCCAAGTTGAGGGACAGGGACCCTATGGCTACACCTTC.

The chain joins TRBV2 to TRBJ2-2; 10 bases match TRBD1. This CDR3 has 15 amino acids. Germline assignment: CDR1 SNHLY and CDR2 FYNNEI. With 8 bases clipped from V and 3 bases from J, the junction kept 6 bases outside the gene matches. In DNA form, the CDR3 reads TGTGCCAGCGCTCCGGGACAGGGGTACACCGGGGAGCTGTTTTTT. This encodes CASAPGQGYTGELFF.

The CDR3 spells CASSPRDRGGTEAFF. The CDR3 DNA reads TGTGCCAGCAGCCCGCGGGACAGGGGGGGGACTGAAGCTTTCTTT. This chain connects TRBV3-1 (or the pseudogene TRBV3-2) to TRBJ1-1; 11 bases are a match to TRBD1. The CDR3 is 15 residues long. Germline CDR1 is LGHDT and CDR2 is YNNKEL (reference sequence). The J segment lost 5 bases and the V segment lost 4 bases, leaving 6 bases of the junction unmatched.

This clone has just a few counts. The V gene is TRBV24-1, the J gene TRBJ1-6; a weak D match, TRBD1 (5 bases). The CDR3 is made up of 13 amino acids. The germline V and J ends were trimmed by 8 bases and 9 bases, with 13 bases remaining between them. Germline V gene data show CDR1 as KGHDR and CDR2 as SFDVKD. This chain's CDR3 is CATNQGSGSPLHF. DNA for the CDR3: TGTGCCACCAACCAGGGATCGGGTTCACCCCTCCACTTT.

This clone was recorded only once. The V call is TRBV15, the J call TRBJ2-5; 10 bases map to TRBD2. The CDR3 is 19 residues long. Germline V CDR1 and CDR2: LNHNV, YYDKDF (reference sequence). V was clipped by 0 bases and J by 2 bases; unmatched bases: 12. CDR3 sequence: CATSRDLAGDLWRQETQYF. The CDR3, as DNA: TGTGCCACCAGCAGAGACCTAGCGGGGGACCTGTGGAGACAAGAGACCCAGTACTTC.